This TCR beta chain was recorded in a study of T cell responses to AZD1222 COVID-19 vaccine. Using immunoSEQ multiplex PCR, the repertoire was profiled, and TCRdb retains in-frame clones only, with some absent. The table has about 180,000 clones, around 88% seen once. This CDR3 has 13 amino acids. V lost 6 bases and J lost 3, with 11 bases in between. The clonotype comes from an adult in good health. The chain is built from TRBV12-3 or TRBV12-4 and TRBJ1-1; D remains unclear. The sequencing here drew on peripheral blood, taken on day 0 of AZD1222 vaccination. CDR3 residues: CASRDFGYTEAFF. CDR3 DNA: TGTGCCAGCAGGGATTTTGGTTACACTGAAGCTTTCTTT.